The 22 T cell receptor beta chains below were found in one sample sequenced in a study of sequential checkpoint blockade in melanoma. Generated by immunoSEQ multiplex PCR, the TCRdb table keeps only in-frame clones and is missing some. The table lists 18,000 or so clones, roughly 72% of them singletons. The treatment here: randomized to nivolumab then ipilimumab (arm A) or the reverse (arm B). This specimen was CD8+ T cells sorted from blood (inferred from file names), taken from a patient given nivolumab and ipilimumab in sequence. These receptor sequences come from a human donor with melanoma.

The chain couples TRBV6-1 to TRBJ1-4; 10 positions agree with TRBD1. The CDR3 consists of 14 residues. J was trimmed by 5 bases and V by 10 bases; bases with no gene match: 7. Looked up from germline, CDR1 is MNHNS and CDR2 is SASEGT. CDR3 nucleotides: TGTGCCACCGCTGCGGGACAGGGGAATGAAAAACTGTTTTTT. It is translated as CATAAGQGNEKLFF.

The chain carries TRBV19 and TRBJ1-1; 8 bases match TRBD1. Germline V gene data show CDR1 as LNHDA and CDR2 as SQIVND (reference sequence). This CDR3 contains 15 residues. With V trimmed by 3 bases and J by 4 bases, 7 bases remained unmatched. CDR3 DNA sequence: TGTGCCAGTAGTATCCCGGACAGGGTGGCCACTGAAGCTTTCTTT. Amino acid sequence: CASSIPDRVATEAFF.

This clone has only one observation. The CDR3 DNA follows: TGTGCCAGCAGTTTATCAGGATTCGCGGGAGCCTACAATGAGCAGTTCTTC. As protein: CASSLSGFAGAYNEQFF. The chain carries TRBV27 and TRBJ2-1; TRBD2 agrees at 7 bases. The CDR3 contains 17 residues. Per the germline V gene, CDR1 is MNHEY and CDR2 is SMNVEV (reference sequence). J gave up 2 bases and V 0 bases, and 7 bases lay outside the gene matches.

The rearrangement links TRBV4-1 to TRBJ2-1, with D tentatively TRBD2 (6 bases). CDR1 and CDR2 from the germline V gene are MGHRA and YSYEKL. The CDR3 consists of 16 residues. V was trimmed by 1 base and J by 2 bases, leaving 12 bases between them. The CDR3 DNA reads as TGCGCCAGCAGCCAAGGGGGCGGCGGGACCTACAATGAGCAGTTCTTC. It encodes CASSQGGGGTYNEQFF.

This clone was counted once. The chain joins TRBV6-5 to TRBJ2-7; 10 bases fit TRBD2. Germline values: CDR1 MNHEY, CDR2 SVGAGI. V was clipped by 1 base and J by 7 bases; unmatched bases: 7. This CDR3 region has 15 residues. The DNA of the CDR3 is TGTGCCAGCAGTTACTGGGCTAGCGGGAGCGGTGAGCAGTACTTC. Its protein is CASSYWASGSGEQYF.

The gene calls are TRBV29-1 and TRBJ1-4, with 7 bases that match TRBD1. The CDR3 covers 14 residues. In germline, CDR1 is SQVTM, CDR2 ANQGSEA. V gave up 4 bases and J gave up 0 bases; unmatched junction bases: 2. The CDR3 reads CSVGDSPTNEKLFF. In nucleotides, the CDR3 is TGCAGCGTTGGGGACAGCCCAACTAATGAAAAACTGTTTTTT.

This clone has a handful of counts. The chain uses TRBV4-2 and TRBJ1-1, with 8 bases that match TRBD1. Trimming cost V 5 bases and J 0 bases; bases outside gene matches: 11. The CDR3 has 17 amino acids. The germline V gene has CDR1 LGHNA and CDR2 YNFKEQ. CDR3 loop: CASSSGTGPDLNTEAFF. The CDR3 DNA sequence: TGTGCCAGCAGCTCCGGGACAGGTCCCGACTTGAACACTGAAGCTTTCTTT.

The chain couples TRBV4-1 to TRBJ2-7, with D maybe TRBD1 (6 bases). The germline gives CDR1 MGHRA, CDR2 YSYEKL. V was trimmed by 2 bases and J by 2 bases, leaving 7 bases between them. The CDR3 has 13 amino acids. CDR3 DNA: TGCGCCAGCAGCCAAAGGGGGACCTACGAGCAGTACTTC. It specifies CASSQRGTYEQYF.

V gene TRBV11-3 combines with J gene TRBJ2-5; 8 bases map to TRBD1. Germline V CDR1 and CDR2: SGHNT, YENEEA. J lost 5 bases, V lost 4 bases, and 3 bases had no gene match. This CDR3 has 13 amino acids. The CDR3 here is CASSSRQGETQYF. In DNA, the CDR3 is TGTGCCAGCAGCTCACGACAGGGGGAGACCCAGTACTTC.

This clone was seen more than once but under ten times. V gene TRBV7-6 combines with J gene TRBJ2-5; D gene ambiguous. V lost 5 bases and J 0 bases, leaving 13 bases between the germline ends. CDR1 and CDR2 from the germline V gene are SGHVS and FNYEAQ. The CDR3 is 15 amino acids. The CDR3 DNA reads as TGTGCCAGCAGCAAATGGCAGGTCGACCAAGAGACCCAGTACTTC. It encodes CASSKWQVDQETQYF.

The chain combines TRBV6-6 with TRBJ2-2; 7 nucleotides agree with TRBD1. Germline CDR1 reads MNHNY; CDR2 reads SVGAGI (reference sequence). The V segment lost 5 bases and the J segment 0 bases; nucleotides outside the gene matches: 6. This CDR3 comprises 16 residues. The CDR3 DNA is TGTGCCAGCAGTCCCATGACAGGGACGAACACCGGGGAGCTGTTTTTT. Translated, it gives CASSPMTGTNTGELFF.

The chain has TRBV7-8 and TRBJ2-1, with 7 nucleotides matching TRBD1. With V trimmed by 0 bases and J by 5 bases, 13 bases remained unmatched. The CDR3 length is 18 residues. Germline CDR1 reads SGHVS; CDR2 reads FQNEAQ. CDR3 coding DNA: TGTGCCAGCAGCTTAGCCGTCGGAACAGGGGTGTTCCACAATGAGCAGTTCTTC. Its protein is CASSLAVGTGVFHNEQFF.

This clone was detected only a few times. The chain uses TRBV19 and TRBJ1-2, with 9 nucleotides matching TRBD1. Germline V gene lookup returns CDR1 LNHDA and CDR2 SQIVND (reference sequence). V was pared by 8 bases and J by 8 bases, with 9 bases of the junction left unmatched. This CDR3 has 13 amino acids. CDR3: CASGFGTGLGYTF. DNA for the CDR3: TGTGCCAGTGGATTCGGGACAGGGCTAGGCTACACCTTC.

The rearrangement joins TRBV4-1 to TRBJ1-6, with D maybe TRBD1 (5 bases). Germline loops: CDR1 MGHRA, CDR2 YSYEKL. This CDR3 contains 15 residues. V was trimmed by 1 base and J by 7 bases, leaving 11 bases between them. The CDR3 DNA sequence: TGCGCCAGCAGCCAAGTTTGGGGCGGCAATTCACCCCTCCACTTT. Its translation is CASSQVWGGNSPLHF.

This clone showed up just a few times. This chain uses TRBV25-1 with TRBJ2-2; no definite D call. The CDR3 contains 11 residues. V was cut by 4 bases and J by 6 bases, with 3 bases left in between. The germline gives CDR1 MGHDK, CDR2 SYGVNS. CDR3 in DNA: TGTGCCAGCAGTGCGGCCGGGGAGCTGTTTTTT. Its protein is CASSAAGELFF.

The rearrangement uses TRBV30 and TRBJ1-5; D is perhaps TRBD1 (5 bases). CDR1 is GTSNPN, CDR2 SVGIG, per germline (reference sequence). Trimming removed 2 bases from V and 2 bases from J, with 19 bases in between. CDR3 size: 17 residues. CDR3 loop: CAWSTTLDPRGNQPQHF. CDR3 coding DNA: TGTGCCTGGAGTACCACCCTGGACCCCAGGGGCAATCAGCCCCAGCATTTT.

The DNA for the CDR3 is TGCGCCAGCAGCCAAAATATTATTGGGACAGATGAGCAGTTCTTC. Amino acid sequence: CASSQNIIGTDEQFF. J is TRBJ2-1 and V is TRBV4-3; 7 bases map to TRBD1. Trimming cost V 2 bases and J 8 bases; bases outside gene matches: 9. The CDR3 contains 15 residues. The V gene's germline CDR1 is LGHNA and CDR2 YSLEER.

The chain recombines TRBV4-1 with TRBJ2-1; 9 bases align to TRBD2. With 3 bases clipped from V and 15 bases from J, the junction kept 9 bases outside the gene matches. CDR3 length equals 13 residues. Looked up from germline, CDR1 is MGHRA and CDR2 is YSYEKL. CDR3: CASSQVTGTSLFF. The CDR3 DNA is TGCGCCAGCAGCCAGGTAACCGGGACTAGCCTGTTCTTC.

The chain couples TRBV27 to TRBJ2-5, with a possible D match to TRBD2 (5 bases). The CDR3 sequence is 14 residues long. V was pared by 5 bases and J by 5 bases, with 15 bases between. The germline V gene has CDR1 MNHEY and CDR2 SMNVEV (reference sequence). The CDR3 DNA is TGTGCCAGCAGTGCAGCGGAGATGTGGGAGACCCAGTACTTC. As protein: CASSAAEMWETQYF.

The chain uses TRBV7-9 and TRBJ2-5, with D perhaps matching TRBD2 (6 bases). Germline values: CDR1 SEHNR, CDR2 FQNEAQ (reference sequence). The germline V and J ends were trimmed by 5 bases and 5 bases, with 21 bases remaining between them. CDR3 length equals 16 residues. The CDR3 loop is CASSPLKAGIGETQYF. In nucleotides, the CDR3 is TGTGCCAGCAGCCCCTTGAAAGCGGGTATAGGGGAGACCCAGTACTTC.

This clone came up a few times. The V and J genes are TRBV7-9 and TRBJ1-4, with TRBD1 matching over 9 bases. Germline CDR1 is SEHNR and CDR2 is FQNEAQ (reference sequence). V dropped 5 bases and J dropped 1; count of bases not matched to a gene: 5. This CDR3 is 16 amino acids long. CDR3: CASSGDRVQTNEKLFF. The CDR3 region has the DNA TGTGCCAGCAGCGGGGACAGGGTTCAAACTAATGAAAAACTGTTTTTT.

This sequence joins TRBV6-4 and TRBJ2-2; D possibly corresponds to TRBD2 (6 bases). The V and J ends lost 3 bases and 3 bases respectively, with 8 bases between them. The CDR3 has 14 amino acids. Germline V lookup: CDR1 MRHNA, CDR2 SNTAGT. The CDR3 DNA sequence: TGTGCCAGCAGTGAAACGGGGGACACCGGGGAGCTGTTTTTT. Amino acid sequence: CASSETGDTGELFF.